This entry concerns a single T cell receptor (beta chain). Its antigen is still unknown. Caucasian individuals from Russia who were healthy and aged 6 to 90 acted as donors. Each donor supplied ten milliliters of peripheral blood. Trimming at V came to 5 bases and at J to 5 bases, leaving 5 bases not matched to a gene. Per the germline V gene, CDR1 is SGHAT and CDR2 is FQNNGV. The CDR3 covers 14 residues. This specimen comes from a study of blood T cells in healthy people across ages. Study-wide results and limits: TCR beta diversity per million T cells fell roughly linearly with age.

For the second PCR, which ran for 7 to 11 cycles, a sample-barcoded 5' primer and a J-beta primer mix were used. TCRdb itself ran the 5' RACE reads through MiXCR, one entry per CDR3 protein. The sample carries about 750,000 distinct CDR3 sequences, approximately 55% recorded once. The receptor was derived from a man older than 75 in good health. The sample was blood. The chain uses TRBV11-2 and TRBJ2-1; 8 bases match TRBD1. CDR3 DNA: TGTGCCAGCAGCCCCCGCAGGGGGCACAATGAGCAGTTCTTC. Residues: CASSPRRGHNEQFF. The full variable domain, in which reference TRBV11-2 and TRBJ2-1 provide the parts outside the CDR3, is EAGVAQSPRYKIIEKRQSVAFWCNPISGHATLYWYQQILGQGPKLLIQFQNNGVVDDSQLPKDRFSAERLKGVDSTLKIQPAKLEDSAVYLCASSPRRGHNEQFFGPGTRLTVL.